This paragraph covers one TCR beta chain sequence. This clonotype was seen a few times. Its recognized antigen is unknown. Qualities for individual bases were not recorded, and no much larger clone is one base off. The record originates from a study of blood T cells in healthy people across ages (dated by TCRdb to between 2014 and 2017). The study in broad terms: In model experiments, template switching captured about one uniquely barcoded TCR beta cDNA molecule for every two T cells. To track age-related changes in TCR beta repertoire diversity, the study relied on deep sequencing normalized with unique cDNA molecular identifiers. Four age groups were formed from the donors: young (average approximately 17 years), middle-aged (approximately 40), aged (more than 55) and long-lived (around 82). Donors of different ages were randomly distributed across sequencing lanes to avoid experimental bias. For two donors (one aged 18 to 30 and one aged 80 or older), the study analyzed two additional independent replicas of 1 million unique cDNA reads from the same blood draw. What the research found in general, with its limitations: Compared with the aged group, more naive CD4+ T cells, fewer expanded clones and increased TCR diversity were shown by the long-lived group, suggesting age selection. Conclusive comparison of naive and antigen-experienced compartments was prevented by the profiling of bulk unsorted PBMCs. Donor CMV infection status was unknown, potentially confounding age-related changes in expanded clonotypes. A strong correlation was found between observed TCR beta diversity and the percentage of naive T cells measured by flow cytometry. Observed TCR beta diversity per million T cells fell roughly linearly with age, and a significant reduction was already apparent by age roughly 40. Estimates of total diversity based on one million sequenced T cells were considered lower bounds and underestimates.

The roughly 39 donors, aged about 6 to 95 years, were systemically healthy Caucasian individuals from Russia. Approximately 9.7 milliliters of peripheral blood were drawn from each donor into EDTA-treated Vacutainer tubes. Ficoll-Paque density-gradient centrifugation was used to isolate PBMCs, with at least 6.5 million per sample. Total RNA, at least 6 micrograms per sample, was extracted from PBMCs with Trizol reagent. Naive CD45RAhigh/CD27high T cell percentages were measured by flow cytometry on a PBMC aliquot from every donor. The protocol used for the library was 5' RACE. The listed sequencing device is Illumina HiSeq 2500. A second PCR of 7 to 11 cycles was performed with a sample-barcoded 5' primer and a J-beta primer mix. A template-switch 5' adaptor carrying 12 random nucleotides introduced a unique molecular identifier onto each TCR beta cDNA molecule. At least 2.5 million CDR3-containing paired-end reads were obtained from each sample. The Mint cDNA synthesis kit, primed by a TRBC-specific oligonucleotide, was used to synthesize first-strand cDNA from all RNA. All cDNA was treated with uracil-DNA glycosylase and then went through a first 18-cycle PCR with the universal primers M1SS and BC2_uni_R. The authors processed their data as follows. Each sample was normalized by randomly selecting 1 million high-quality reads, each carrying a distinct molecular identifier. Instead of being binned into consensus sequences, reads that shared molecular identifiers were thrown out. CDR3 identification, clonotype clustering and error correction used MiTCR with a Q25 quality threshold and the strictest error-elimination algorithm. A nonparametric unseen species model with Euler transformation was used to estimate lower-bound total TCR beta diversity. Through fastp at Q25 and MiXCR, TCRdb rebuilt clones from the public reads, retaining in-frame beta chains. Each entry is one CDR3 protein sequence, shown with its most common DNA and genes. What appears here as the V and J calls and clone size reflects TCRdb's work, not the paper's. In all, the sample holds roughly 2 million distinct CDR3 sequences, and 49% of those were seen once. The ten largest make up 2% to 2.5% of the sample.

From the cysteine up to the phenylalanine, the CDR3 has a length of 15 residues. Left in the record is the CDR3 DNA by itself, 45 bases read in frame from the first base. V loses 7 bases of germline sequence and J loses 1 base, and the interval between the two ends is 17 bases. The chain is made from TRBV12-3 or TRBV12-4 and TRBJ2-7; the D gene lacks a confident call. The receptor was isolated from a woman aged 40 to 49 in good health. The sample comprised blood. In nucleotide form, the sequence is TGTGCCAGCACCCCGGGCCTCGGTGGTTCCTACGAGCAGTACTTC. The translation is CASTPGLGGSYEQYF.